Presented here are 7 T cell receptor beta chains from one specimen sequenced in a study of human T cells and chemical hapten exposure. TCRdb ran MiXCR on the RACE reads and lists one entry per CDR3 protein. This sample has about 260,000 distinct CDR3 sequences, with approximately 8.4% found just once. Time point of the sample: pre-sensitization, week 0. Treatment defined: therapeutic diphenylcyclopropenone sensitization with weekly scalp DPC. The sequencing used whole blood, collected in connection with sensitization to the hapten diphenylcyclopropenone (DPC). All receptors come from a woman in her forties with alopecia areata. Some clones in this sample may be carry-over from other donors' samples.

This clonotype was seen many times. The rearrangement joins TRBV12-3 or TRBV12-4 to TRBJ2-7; a possible D gene is TRBD1 (6 bases). The CDR3 sequence is 14 residues long. Trimming cost V 4 bases and J 1 base, with 11 bases left between them. The CDR3 region has the DNA TGTGCCAGCAGTTGGGGGACAAGTTCCTACGAGCAGTACTTC. It encodes CASSWGTSSYEQYF.

This clonotype was seen repeatedly, ten times or more. This chain joins TRBV7-9 and TRBJ2-2; D may be TRBD2 (5 bases). V lost 5 bases to trimming and J lost 5 bases, with 12 bases between them. CDR1 is SEHNR and CDR2 is FQNEAQ in the germline V gene (reference sequence). The CDR3 spans 14 residues. The CDR3 here is CASSRLTGTGELFF. As DNA, the CDR3 is TGTGCCAGCAGCCGCTTAACGGGGACCGGGGAGCTGTTTTTT.

This clonotype was counted many times. The DNA for the CDR3 is TGCAGTGCTAGACCAACAGGGGCGGATAATTCACCCCTCCACTTT. It translates to CSARPTGADNSPLHF. The rearrangement uses TRBV20-1 and TRBJ1-6; TRBD1 matches at 7 bases. V lost 2 bases, J lost 5 bases, and 6 bases stayed unmatched. The germline CDR1 and CDR2 sequences are DFQATT and SNEGSKA (reference sequence). This CDR3 comprises 15 residues.

This clonotype was counted ten times or more. The CDR3 sequence: CASTGETTDTQYF. The CDR3 region has the DNA TGTGCCAGCACCGGGGAAACCACAGATACGCAGTATTTT. The chain joins TRBV2 to TRBJ2-3, with a possible D match to TRBD2 (5 bases). CDR3 length: 13 amino acids. V lost 7 bases, J lost 2 bases, and 10 bases lay in between. In germline, CDR1 is SNHLY, CDR2 FYNNEI.

This clonotype occurred a few times. The chain joins TRBV5-1 to TRBJ1-3; D is uncertain. Trimming pared 0 bases from V and 2 bases from J, leaving 3 bases between. This CDR3 has 13 amino acids. Germline V lookup: CDR1 SGHRS, CDR2 YFSETQ. Written as DNA, the CDR3 is TGCGCCAGCAGCTTGGCCCCTGGAAACACCATATATTTT. It yields the protein CASSLAPGNTIYF.

The CDR3 sequence is CASSTFPGNTIYF. Here the CDR3 DNA reads TGCGCCAGCAGCACATTCCCCGGAAACACCATATATTTT. V and J are TRBV5-1 and TRBJ1-3; D is unclear. This CDR3 has 13 residues. Trimming took 4 bases from V and 4 from J, leaving 9 bases between them. CDR1 and CDR2 (germline): SGHRS, YFSETQ.

The chain employs TRBV4-2 and TRBJ2-7; D gene unclear. The CDR3 is 13 amino acids. Germline lookup yields CDR1 LGHNA and CDR2 YNFKEQ. Trimming left V 4 bases short and J 5 bases short, with 12 bases between. The CDR3 coding sequence is TGTGCCAGCAGCCCCGGTCGGTGGCACGAGCAGTACTTC. Residues: CASSPGRWHEQYF.